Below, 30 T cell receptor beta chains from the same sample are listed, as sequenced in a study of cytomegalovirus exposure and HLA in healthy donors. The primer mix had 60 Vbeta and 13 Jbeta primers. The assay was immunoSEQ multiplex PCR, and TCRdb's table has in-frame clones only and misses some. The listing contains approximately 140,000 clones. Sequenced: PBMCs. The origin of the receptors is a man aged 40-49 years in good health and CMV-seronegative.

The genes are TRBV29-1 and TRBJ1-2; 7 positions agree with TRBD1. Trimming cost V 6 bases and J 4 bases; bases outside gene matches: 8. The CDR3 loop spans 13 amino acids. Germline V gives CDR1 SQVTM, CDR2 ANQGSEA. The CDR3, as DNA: TGCAGCGTGGGGGGACAGCCGACCTATGGCTACACCTTC. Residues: CSVGGQPTYGYTF.

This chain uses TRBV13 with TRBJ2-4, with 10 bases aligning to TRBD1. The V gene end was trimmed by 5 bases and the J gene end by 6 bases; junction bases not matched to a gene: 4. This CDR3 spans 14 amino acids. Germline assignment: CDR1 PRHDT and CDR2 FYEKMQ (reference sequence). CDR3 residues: CASSRQGALNIQYF. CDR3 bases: TGTGCCAGCAGCCGACAGGGGGCGTTAAACATTCAGTACTTC.

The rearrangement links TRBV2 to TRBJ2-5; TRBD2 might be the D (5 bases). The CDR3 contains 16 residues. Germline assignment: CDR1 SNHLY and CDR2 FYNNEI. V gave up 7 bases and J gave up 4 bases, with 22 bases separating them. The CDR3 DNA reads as TGTGCCAGCACCGCCGGAGCGGTCCCCTCGGGAGAGACCCAGTACTTC. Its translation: CASTAGAVPSGETQYF.

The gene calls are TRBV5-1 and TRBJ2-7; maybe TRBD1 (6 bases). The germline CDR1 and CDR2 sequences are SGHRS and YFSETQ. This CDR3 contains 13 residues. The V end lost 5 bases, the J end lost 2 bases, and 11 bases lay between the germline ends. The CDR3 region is CASSQDRTYEQYF. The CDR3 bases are TGCGCCAGCAGTCAAGACAGGACCTACGAGCAGTACTTC.

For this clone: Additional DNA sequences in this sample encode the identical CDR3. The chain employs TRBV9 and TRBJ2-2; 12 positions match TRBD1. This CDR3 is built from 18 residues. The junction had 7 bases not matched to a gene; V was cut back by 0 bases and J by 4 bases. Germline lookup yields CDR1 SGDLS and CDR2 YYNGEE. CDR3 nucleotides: TGTGCCAGCAGCGTAGCGGGACAGGGGGCTTATTCCACCGGGGAGCTGTTTTTT. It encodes CASSVAGQGAYSTGELFF.

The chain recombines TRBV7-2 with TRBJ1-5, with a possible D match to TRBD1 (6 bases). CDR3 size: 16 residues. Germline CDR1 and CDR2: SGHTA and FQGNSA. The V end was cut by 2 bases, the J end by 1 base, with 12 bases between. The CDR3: CASSLFSGESNQPQHF. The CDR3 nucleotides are TGTGCCAGCAGCTTATTTTCAGGGGAGAGCAATCAGCCCCAGCATTTT.

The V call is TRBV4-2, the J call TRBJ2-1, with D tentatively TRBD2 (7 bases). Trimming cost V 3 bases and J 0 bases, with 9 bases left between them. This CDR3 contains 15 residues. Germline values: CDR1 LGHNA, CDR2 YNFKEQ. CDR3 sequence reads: CASSQGGPSYNEQFF. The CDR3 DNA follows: TGTGCCAGCAGCCAGGGGGGGCCCTCCTACAATGAGCAGTTCTTC.

The CDR3 nucleotides read TGCGCCAGCAGCCAAGATTGGGACAGGTCCTCCTACGAGCAGTACTTC. Protein product: CASSQDWDRSSYEQYF. This chain joins TRBV4-3 and TRBJ2-7, with 8 bases aligning to TRBD1. Germline trimming cut 0 bases from V and 0 bases from J; bases unmatched to any gene: 4. The CDR3 is made up of 16 amino acids. The germline V gene has CDR1 LGHNA and CDR2 YSLEER.

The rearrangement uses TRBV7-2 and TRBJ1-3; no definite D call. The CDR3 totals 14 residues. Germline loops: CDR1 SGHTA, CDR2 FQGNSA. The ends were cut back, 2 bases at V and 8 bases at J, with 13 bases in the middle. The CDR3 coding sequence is TGTGCCAGCAGCTTAATGCGGGTTTGGGACACCATATATTTT. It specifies CASSLMRVWDTIYF.

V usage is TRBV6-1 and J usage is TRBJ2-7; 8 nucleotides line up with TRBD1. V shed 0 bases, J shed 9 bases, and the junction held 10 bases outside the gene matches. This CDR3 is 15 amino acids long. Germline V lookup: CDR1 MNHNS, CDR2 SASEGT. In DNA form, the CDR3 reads TGTGCCAGCAGTGAAGCTGAAGACAGGGGAGACGGGCAGTACTTC. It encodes CASSEAEDRGDGQYF.

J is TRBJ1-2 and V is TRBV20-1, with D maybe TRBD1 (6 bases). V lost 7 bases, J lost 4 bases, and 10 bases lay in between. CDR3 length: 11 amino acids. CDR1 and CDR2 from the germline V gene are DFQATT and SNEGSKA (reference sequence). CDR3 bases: TGCAGTGTGAGGGGGGGCTATGGCTACACCTTC. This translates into CSVRGGYGYTF.

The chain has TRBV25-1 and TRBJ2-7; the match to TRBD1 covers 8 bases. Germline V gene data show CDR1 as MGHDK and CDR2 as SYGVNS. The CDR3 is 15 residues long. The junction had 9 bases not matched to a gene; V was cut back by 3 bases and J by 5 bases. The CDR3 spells CASSEDRVFVHEQYF. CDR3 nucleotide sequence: TGTGCCAGCAGTGAGGACAGGGTCTTTGTCCACGAGCAGTACTTC.

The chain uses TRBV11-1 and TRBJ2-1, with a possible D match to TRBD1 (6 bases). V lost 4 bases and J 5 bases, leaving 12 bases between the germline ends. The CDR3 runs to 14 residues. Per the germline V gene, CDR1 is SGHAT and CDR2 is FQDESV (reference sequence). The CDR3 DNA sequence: TGTGCCAGCAGCTCACGGGACAAGCACAATGAGCAGTTCTTC. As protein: CASSSRDKHNEQFF.

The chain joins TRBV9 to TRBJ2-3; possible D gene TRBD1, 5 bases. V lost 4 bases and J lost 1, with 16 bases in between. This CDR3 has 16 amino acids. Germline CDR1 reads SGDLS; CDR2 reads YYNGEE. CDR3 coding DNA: TGTGCCAGCAGCCTCAGGGCGGCTACTCGCACAGATACGCAGTATTTT. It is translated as CASSLRAATRTDTQYF.

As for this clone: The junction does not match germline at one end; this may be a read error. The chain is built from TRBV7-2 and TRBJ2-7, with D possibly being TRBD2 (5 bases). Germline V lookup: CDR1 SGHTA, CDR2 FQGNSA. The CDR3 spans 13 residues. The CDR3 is CASSLGFLSGLLF. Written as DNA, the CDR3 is TGTGCCAGCAGCTTAGGTTTTTTGAGCGGCCTCCTGTTC.

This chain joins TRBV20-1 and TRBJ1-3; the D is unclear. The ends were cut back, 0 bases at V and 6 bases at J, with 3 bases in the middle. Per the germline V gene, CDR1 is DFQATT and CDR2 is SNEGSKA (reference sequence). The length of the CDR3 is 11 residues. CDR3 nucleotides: TGCAGTGCTAGAGAACAAAACACCATATATTTT. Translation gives CSAREQNTIYF.

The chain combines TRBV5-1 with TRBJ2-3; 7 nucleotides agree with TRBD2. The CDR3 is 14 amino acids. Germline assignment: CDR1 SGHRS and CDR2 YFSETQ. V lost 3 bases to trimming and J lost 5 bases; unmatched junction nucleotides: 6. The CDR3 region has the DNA TGCGCCAGCAGCTGGCCGGGGGGAGGAGATACGCAGTATTTT. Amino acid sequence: CASSWPGGGDTQYF.

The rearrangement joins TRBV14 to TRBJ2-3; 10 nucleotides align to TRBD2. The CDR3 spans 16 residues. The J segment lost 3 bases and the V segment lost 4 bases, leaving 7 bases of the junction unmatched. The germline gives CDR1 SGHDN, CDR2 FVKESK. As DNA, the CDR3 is TGTGCCAGCAGCCCTATCGCTAGCGGGGGAACAGATACGCAGTATTTT. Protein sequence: CASSPIASGGTDTQYF.

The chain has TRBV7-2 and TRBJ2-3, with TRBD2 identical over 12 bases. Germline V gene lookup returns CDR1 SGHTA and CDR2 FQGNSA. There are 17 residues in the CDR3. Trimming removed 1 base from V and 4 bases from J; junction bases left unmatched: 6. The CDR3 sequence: CASSLGPSGGAADTQYF. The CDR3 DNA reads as TGTGCCAGCAGCTTAGGGCCTAGCGGGGGGGCCGCAGATACGCAGTATTTT.

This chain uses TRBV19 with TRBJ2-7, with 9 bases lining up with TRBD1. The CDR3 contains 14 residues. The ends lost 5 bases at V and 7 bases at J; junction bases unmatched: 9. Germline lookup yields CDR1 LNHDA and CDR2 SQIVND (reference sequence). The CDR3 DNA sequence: TGTGCCAGTAGTTTCCGGGACAGGGCTTCTGAGCAGTACTTC. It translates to CASSFRDRASEQYF.

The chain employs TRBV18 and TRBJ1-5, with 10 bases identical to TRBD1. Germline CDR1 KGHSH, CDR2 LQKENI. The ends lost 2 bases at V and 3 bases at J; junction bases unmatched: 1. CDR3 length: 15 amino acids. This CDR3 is CASSPGTGVNQPQHF. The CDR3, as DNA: TGTGCCAGCTCACCAGGGACAGGGGTCAATCAGCCCCAGCATTTT.

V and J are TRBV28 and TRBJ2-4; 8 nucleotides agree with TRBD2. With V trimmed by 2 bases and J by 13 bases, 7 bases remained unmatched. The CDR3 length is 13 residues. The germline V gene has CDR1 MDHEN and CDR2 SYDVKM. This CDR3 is CASSLPPERGQYF. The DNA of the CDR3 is TGTGCCAGCAGTTTACCCCCCGAGCGGGGGCAGTACTTC.

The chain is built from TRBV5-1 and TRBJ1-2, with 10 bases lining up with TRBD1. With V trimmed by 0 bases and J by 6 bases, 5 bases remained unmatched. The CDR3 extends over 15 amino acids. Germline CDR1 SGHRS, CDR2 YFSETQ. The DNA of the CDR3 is TGCGCCAGCAGCTTGGCTACGACAGGGGGCAATGGCTACACCTTC. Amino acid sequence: CASSLATTGGNGYTF.

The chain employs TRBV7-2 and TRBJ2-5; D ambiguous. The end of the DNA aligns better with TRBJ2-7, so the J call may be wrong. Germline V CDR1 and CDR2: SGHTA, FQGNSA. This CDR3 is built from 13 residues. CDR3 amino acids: CASSLAQVGEQYF. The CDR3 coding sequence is TGTGCCAGCAGCTTAGCTCAGGTCGGCGAGCAGTACTTC.

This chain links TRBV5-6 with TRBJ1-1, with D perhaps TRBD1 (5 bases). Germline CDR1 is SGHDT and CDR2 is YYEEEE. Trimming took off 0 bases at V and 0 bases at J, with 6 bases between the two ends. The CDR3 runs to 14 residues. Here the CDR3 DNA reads TGTGCCAGCAGCTTGGACAGGCTGAACACTGAAGCTTTCTTT. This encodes CASSLDRLNTEAFF.

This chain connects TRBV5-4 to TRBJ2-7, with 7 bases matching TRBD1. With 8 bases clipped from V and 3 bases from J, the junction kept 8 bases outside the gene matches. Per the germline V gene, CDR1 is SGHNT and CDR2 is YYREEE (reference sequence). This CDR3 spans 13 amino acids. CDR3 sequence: CASRSQGDYEQYF. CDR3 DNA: TGTGCCAGTCGTTCCCAGGGGGACTACGAGCAGTACTTC.

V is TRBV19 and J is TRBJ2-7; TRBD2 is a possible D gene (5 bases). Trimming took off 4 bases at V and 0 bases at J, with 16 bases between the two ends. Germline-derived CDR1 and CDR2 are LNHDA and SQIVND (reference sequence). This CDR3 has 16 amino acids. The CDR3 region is CASSTPRGMSSYEQYF. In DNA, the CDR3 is TGTGCCAGTAGTACCCCTCGAGGGATGAGCTCCTACGAGCAGTACTTC.

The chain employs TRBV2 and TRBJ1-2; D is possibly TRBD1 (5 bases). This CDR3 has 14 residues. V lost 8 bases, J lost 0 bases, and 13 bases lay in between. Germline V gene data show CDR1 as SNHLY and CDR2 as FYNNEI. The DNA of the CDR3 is TGTGCCAGCGGGGCCAAGCAAGCTAACTATGGCTACACCTTC. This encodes CASGAKQANYGYTF.

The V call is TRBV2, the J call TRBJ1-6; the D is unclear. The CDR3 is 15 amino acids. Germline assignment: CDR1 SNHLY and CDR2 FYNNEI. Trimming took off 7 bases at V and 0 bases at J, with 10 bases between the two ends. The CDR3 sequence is CASKRESSYNSPLHF. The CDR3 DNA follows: TGTGCCAGCAAGAGGGAGAGCTCCTATAATTCACCCCTCCACTTT.

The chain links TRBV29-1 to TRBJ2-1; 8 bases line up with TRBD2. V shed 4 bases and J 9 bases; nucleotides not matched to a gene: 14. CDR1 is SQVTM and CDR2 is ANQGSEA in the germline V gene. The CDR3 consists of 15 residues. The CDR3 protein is CSVGPRGAGRGEQFF. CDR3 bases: TGCAGCGTTGGTCCGCGGGGGGCGGGTCGGGGTGAGCAGTTCTTC.